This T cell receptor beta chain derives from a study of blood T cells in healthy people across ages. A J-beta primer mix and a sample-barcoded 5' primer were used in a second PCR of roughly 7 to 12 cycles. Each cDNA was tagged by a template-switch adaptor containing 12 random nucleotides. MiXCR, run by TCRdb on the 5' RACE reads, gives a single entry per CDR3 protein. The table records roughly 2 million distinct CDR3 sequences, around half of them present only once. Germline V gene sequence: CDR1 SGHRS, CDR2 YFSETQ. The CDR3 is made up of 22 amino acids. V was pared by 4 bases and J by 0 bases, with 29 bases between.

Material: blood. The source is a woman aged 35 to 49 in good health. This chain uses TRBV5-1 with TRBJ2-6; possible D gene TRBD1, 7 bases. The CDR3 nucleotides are TGCGCCAGCAGCCTAACTCCCTGGGACCCAGGGGGGAAAGTCTCTGGGGCCAACGTCCTGACTTTC. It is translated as CASSLTPWDPGGKVSGANVLTF.